This T cell receptor (beta chain) was sequenced during a study of T cells in Graves' hyperthyroidism and ophthalmopathy. About the research overall: Peripheral blood was taken when the disease was first diagnosed, before any treatment began.

This clonotype appeared many times. Its antigen is unknown. Whole-study findings and limits: Among clonotypes expanded in thyroid above 0.001, most were also found in blood. A model built on 13 V-J features separated ophthalmopathy from stable hyperthyroidism.

V shed 4 bases and J shed 2 bases, with 16 bases lying between them. CDR3 length equals 16 residues. Germline values: CDR1 MGHRA, CDR2 YSYEKL. Researchers took RNA transcripts and amplified the TCR beta CDR3 regions from them. During a first-round RT-PCR of the TCR CDR3, the HTBI primer set was used. TCRdb itself ran the multiplex PCR reads through MiXCR, one entry per CDR3 protein. The sample yields under 350,000 distinct CDR3 sequences, around 15% seen once. The TCR originated in a woman aged 40 to 50 with Graves' ophthalmopathy. This sequence joins TRBV4-1 and TRBJ2-3; no definite D call. The sequenced material came from blood. CDR3 nucleotide sequence: TGCGCCAGCAGCCGGAGATCGTATGAGGCCACAGATACGCAGTATTTT. It yields the protein CASSRRSYEATDTQYF.